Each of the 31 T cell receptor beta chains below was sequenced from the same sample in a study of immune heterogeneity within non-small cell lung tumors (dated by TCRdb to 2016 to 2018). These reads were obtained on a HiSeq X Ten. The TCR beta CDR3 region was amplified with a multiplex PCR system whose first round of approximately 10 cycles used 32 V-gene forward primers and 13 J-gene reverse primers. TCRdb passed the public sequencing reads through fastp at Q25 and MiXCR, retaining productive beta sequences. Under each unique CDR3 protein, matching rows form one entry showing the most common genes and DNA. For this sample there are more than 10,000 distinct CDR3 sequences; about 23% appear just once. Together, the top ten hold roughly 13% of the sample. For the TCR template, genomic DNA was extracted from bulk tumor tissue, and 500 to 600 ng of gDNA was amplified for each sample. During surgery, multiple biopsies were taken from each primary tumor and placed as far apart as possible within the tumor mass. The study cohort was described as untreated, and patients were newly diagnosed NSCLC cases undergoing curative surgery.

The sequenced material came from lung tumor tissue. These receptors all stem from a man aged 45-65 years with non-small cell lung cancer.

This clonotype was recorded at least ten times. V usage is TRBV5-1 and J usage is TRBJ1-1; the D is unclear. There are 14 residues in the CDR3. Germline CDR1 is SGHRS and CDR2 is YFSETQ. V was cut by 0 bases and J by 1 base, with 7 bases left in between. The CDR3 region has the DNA TGCGCCAGCAGCTTGGCCATGGCGAACACTGAAGCTTTCTTT. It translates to CASSLAMANTEAFF.

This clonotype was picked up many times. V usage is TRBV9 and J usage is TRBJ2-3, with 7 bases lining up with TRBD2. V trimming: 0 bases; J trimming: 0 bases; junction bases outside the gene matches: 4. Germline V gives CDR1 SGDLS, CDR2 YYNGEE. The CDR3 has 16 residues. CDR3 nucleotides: TGTGCCAGCAGCGTAGTTGGTAGCGGGAGCACAGATACGCAGTATTTT. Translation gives CASSVVGSGSTDTQYF.

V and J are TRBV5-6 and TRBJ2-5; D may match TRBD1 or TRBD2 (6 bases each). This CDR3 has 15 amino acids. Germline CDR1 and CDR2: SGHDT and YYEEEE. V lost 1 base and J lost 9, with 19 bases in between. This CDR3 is CASSLSPRGQGPQYF. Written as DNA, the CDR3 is TGTGCCAGCAGCTTGTCCCCCCGGGGGCAGGGGCCCCAGTACTTC.

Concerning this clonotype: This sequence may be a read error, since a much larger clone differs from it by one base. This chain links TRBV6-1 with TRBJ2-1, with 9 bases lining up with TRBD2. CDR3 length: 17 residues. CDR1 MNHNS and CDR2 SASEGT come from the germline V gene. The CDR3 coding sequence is TGTGCCATCAGTGAGTCTGAGGCTAGCGGGGATTACAATGAGGAGTTCTTC. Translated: CAISESEASGDYNEEFF.

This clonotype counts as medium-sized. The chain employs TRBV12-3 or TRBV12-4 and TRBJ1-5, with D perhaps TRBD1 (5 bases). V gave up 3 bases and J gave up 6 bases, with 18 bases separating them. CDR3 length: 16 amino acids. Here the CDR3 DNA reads TGTGCCAGCAGTTTCCAGGGAGCTCTTCAATCTCAGCCCCAGCATTTT. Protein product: CASSFQGALQSQPQHF.

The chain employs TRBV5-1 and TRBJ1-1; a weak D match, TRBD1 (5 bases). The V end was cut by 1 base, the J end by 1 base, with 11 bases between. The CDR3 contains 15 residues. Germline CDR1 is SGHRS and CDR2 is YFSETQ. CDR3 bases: TGCGCCAGCAGCTTGCCAGGGCAGAGGAACACTGAAGCTTTCTTT. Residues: CASSLPGQRNTEAFF.

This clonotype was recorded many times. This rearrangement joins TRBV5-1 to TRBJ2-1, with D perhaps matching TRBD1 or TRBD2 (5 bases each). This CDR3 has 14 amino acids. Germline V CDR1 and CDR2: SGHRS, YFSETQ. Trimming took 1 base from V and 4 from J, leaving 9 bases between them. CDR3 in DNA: TGCGCCAGCAGCTTGATGGGACCTTACAATGAGCAGTTCTTC. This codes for CASSLMGPYNEQFF.

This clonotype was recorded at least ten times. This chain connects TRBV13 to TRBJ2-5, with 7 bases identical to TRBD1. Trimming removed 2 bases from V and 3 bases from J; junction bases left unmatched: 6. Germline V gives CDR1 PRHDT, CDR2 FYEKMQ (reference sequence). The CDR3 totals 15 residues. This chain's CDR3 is CASSLFGTAKETQYF. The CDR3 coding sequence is TGTGCCAGCAGCTTATTTGGGACAGCAAAAGAGACCCAGTACTTC.

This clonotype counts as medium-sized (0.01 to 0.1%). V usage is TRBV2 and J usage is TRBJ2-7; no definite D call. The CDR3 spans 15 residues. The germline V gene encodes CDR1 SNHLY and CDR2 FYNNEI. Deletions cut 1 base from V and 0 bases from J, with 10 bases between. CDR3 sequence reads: CASSEGGWGSYEQYF. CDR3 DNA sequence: TGTGCCAGCAGTGAAGGAGGATGGGGCTCCTACGAGCAGTACTTC.

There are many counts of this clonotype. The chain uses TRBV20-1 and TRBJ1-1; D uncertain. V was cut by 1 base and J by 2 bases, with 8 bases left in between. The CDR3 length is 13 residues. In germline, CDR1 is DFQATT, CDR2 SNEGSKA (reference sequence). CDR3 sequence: CSARVDDNTEAFF. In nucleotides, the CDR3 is TGCAGTGCTAGAGTAGACGATAACACTGAAGCTTTCTTT.

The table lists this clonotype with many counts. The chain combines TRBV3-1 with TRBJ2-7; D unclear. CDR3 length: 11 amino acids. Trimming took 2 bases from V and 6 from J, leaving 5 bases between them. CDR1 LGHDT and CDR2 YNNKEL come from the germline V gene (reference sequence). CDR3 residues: CASSQKAEQYF. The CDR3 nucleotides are TGTGCCAGCAGCCAAAAGGCCGAGCAGTACTTC.

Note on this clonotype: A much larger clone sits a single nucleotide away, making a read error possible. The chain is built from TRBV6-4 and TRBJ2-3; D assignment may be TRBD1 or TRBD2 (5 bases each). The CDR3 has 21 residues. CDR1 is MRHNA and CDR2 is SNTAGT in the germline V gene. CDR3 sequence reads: CVSSEGRNGAVTTSSTDTQYF. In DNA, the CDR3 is TGTGTCAGCAGTGAAGGTCGTAACGGGGCGGTAACTACCTCTAGCACAGATACGCAGTATTTT.

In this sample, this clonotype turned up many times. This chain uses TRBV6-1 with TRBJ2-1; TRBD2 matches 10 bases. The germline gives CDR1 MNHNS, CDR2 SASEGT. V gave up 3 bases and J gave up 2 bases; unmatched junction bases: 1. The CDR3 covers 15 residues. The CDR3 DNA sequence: TGTGCCAGCAGTGATGGACTAGCGGCCTACAATGAGCAGTTCTTC. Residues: CASSDGLAAYNEQFF.

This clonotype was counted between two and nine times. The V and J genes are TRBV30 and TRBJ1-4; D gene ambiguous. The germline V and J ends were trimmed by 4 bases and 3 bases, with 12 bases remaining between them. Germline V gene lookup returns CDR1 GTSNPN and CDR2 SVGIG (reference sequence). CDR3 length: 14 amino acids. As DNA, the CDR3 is TGTGCCTGGACGCGGGGTTCGTCTAATGAAAAACTGTTTTTT. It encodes CAWTRGSSNEKLFF.

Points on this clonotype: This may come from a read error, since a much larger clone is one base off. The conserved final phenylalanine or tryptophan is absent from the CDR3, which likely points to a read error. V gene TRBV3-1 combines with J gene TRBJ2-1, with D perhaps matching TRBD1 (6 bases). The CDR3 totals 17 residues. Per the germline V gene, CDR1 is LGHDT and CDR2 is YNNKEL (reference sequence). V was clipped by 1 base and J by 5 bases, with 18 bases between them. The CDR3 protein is CASSQVLSLGADNEQFS. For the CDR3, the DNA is TGTGCCAGCAGCCAAGTACTAAGTTTGGGGGCCGACAATGAGCAGTTCTCC.

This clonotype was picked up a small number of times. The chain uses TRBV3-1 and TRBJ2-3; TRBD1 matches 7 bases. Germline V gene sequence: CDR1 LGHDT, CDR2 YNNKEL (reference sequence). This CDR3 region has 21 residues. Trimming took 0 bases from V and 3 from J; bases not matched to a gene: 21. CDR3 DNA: TGTGCCAGCAGCCAAGATCCCAGACAGGGTATTCGGTCAACCCGGACAGATACGCAGTATTTT. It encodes CASSQDPRQGIRSTRTDTQYF.

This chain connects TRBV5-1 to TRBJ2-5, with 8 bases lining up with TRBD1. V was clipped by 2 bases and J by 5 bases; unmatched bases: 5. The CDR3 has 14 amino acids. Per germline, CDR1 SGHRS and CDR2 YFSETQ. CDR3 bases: TGCGCCAGCAGCTTTTCTGGACAGGGTGAGACCCAGTACTTC. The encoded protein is CASSFSGQGETQYF.

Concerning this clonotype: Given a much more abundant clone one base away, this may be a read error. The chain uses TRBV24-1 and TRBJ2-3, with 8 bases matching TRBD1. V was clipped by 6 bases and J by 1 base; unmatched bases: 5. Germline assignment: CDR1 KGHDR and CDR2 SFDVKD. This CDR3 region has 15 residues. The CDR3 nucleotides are TGTGCCACCAGTCCCCAGGGGGCAGGCACAGATACGCAGTATTTT. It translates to CATSPQGAGTDTQYF.

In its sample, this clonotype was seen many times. CDR3: CASSPPRGGRDEKLFF. The CDR3 DNA reads TGTGCCAGCTCCCCCCCGAGGGGGGGGAGAGATGAAAAACTGTTTTTT. This chain joins TRBV18 and TRBJ1-4; maybe TRBD1 (6 bases). CDR1 and CDR2 (germline): KGHSH, LQKENI. The CDR3 spans 16 residues. Trimming shortened V by 6 bases and J by 6 bases, and 20 bases separated the two germline ends.

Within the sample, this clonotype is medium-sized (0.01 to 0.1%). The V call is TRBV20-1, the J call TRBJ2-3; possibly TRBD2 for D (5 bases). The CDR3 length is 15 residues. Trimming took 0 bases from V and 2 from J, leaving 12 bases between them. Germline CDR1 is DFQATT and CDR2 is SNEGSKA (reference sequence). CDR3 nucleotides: TGCAGTGCTAGAGATGCGGGTCTTTCCACAGATACGCAGTATTTT. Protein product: CSARDAGLSTDTQYF.

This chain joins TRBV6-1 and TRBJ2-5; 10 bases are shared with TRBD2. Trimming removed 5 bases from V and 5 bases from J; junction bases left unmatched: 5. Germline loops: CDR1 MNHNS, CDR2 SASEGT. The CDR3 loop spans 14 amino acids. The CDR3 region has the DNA TGTGCCAGCAGTCTAGCGGGAGTTCGGGAGACCCAGTACTTC. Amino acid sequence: CASSLAGVRETQYF.

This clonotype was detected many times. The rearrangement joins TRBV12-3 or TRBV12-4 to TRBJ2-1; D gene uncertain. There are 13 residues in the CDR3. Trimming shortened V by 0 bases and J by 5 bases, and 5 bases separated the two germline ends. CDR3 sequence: CASSLAYNNEQFF. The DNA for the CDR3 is TGTGCCAGCAGTTTAGCCTACAACAATGAGCAGTTCTTC.

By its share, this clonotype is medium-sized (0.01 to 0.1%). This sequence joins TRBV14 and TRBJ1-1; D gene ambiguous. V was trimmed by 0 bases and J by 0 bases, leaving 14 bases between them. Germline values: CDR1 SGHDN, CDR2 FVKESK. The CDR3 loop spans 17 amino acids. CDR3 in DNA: TGTGCCAGCAGCCAAGACTTGATTCAGGAGTTGAACACTGAAGCTTTCTTT. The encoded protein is CASSQDLIQELNTEAFF. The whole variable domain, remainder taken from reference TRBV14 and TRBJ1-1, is EAGVTQFPSHSVIEKGQTVTLRCDPISGHDNLYWYRRVMGKEIKFLLHFVKESKQDESGMPNNRFLAERTGGTYSTLKVQPAELEDSGVYFCASSQDLIQELNTEAFFGQGTRLTVV.

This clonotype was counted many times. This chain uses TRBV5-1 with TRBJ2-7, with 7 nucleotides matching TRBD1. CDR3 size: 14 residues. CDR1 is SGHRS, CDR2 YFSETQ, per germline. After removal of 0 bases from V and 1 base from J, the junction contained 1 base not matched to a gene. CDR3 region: CASSLAGQSYEQYF. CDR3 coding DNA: TGCGCCAGCAGCTTGGCGGGACAGTCCTACGAGCAGTACTTC.

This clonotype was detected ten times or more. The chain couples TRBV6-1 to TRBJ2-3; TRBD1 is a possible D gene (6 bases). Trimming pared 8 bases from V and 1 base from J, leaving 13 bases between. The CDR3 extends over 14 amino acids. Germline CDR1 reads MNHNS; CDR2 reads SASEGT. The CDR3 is CASAGDTGTDTQYF. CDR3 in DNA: TGTGCCAGCGCCGGGGACACGGGCACAGATACGCAGTATTTT.

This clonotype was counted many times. CDR3 protein: CASSEGQGANEQFF. In nucleotides, the CDR3 is TGTGCCAGCAGTGAAGGACAGGGCGCAAATGAGCAGTTCTTC. The chain is built from TRBV6-4 and TRBJ2-1; 8 bases align to TRBD1. This CDR3 spans 14 amino acids. V lost 3 bases, J lost 7 bases, and 5 bases stayed unmatched. Looked up from germline, CDR1 is MRHNA and CDR2 is SNTAGT.

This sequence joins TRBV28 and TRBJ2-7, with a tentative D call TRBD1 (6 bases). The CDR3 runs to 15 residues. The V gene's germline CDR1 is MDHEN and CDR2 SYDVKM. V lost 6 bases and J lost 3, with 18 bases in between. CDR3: CASSQNRVWNYEQYF. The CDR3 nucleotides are TGTGCCAGCAGCCAAAACAGGGTATGGAACTACGAGCAGTACTTC. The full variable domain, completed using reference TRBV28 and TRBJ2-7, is DVKVTQSSRYLVKRTGEKVFLECVQDMDHENMFWYRQDPGLGLRLIYFSYDVKMKEKGDIPEGYSVSREKKERFSLILESASTNQTSMYLCASSQNRVWNYEQYFGPGTRLTVT.

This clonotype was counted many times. CDR3 region: CSVVRGTGVGYEQYF. DNA of the CDR3: TGCAGCGTTGTTCGGGGGACAGGGGTTGGCTACGAGCAGTACTTC. This chain uses TRBV29-1 with TRBJ2-7, with 10 bases aligning to TRBD1. The V segment lost 4 bases and the J segment 3 bases; nucleotides outside the gene matches: 9. The CDR3 loop spans 15 amino acids. Germline-derived CDR1 and CDR2 are SQVTM and ANQGSEA.

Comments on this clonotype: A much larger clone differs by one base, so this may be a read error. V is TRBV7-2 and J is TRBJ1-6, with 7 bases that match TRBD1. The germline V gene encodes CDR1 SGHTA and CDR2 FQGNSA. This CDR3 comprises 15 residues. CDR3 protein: CASRGGRQGNSPLRF. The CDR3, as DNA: TGTGCCAGCAGAGGGGGGAGACAGGGAAATTCACCCCTCCGCTTT.

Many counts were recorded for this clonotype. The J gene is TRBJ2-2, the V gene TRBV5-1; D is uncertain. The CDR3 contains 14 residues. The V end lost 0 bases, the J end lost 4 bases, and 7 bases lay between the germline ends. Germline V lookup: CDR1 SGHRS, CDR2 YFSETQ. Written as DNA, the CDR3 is TGCGCCAGCAGCTTGGGTGGGCCCACCGGGGAGCTGTTTTTT. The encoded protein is CASSLGGPTGELFF.

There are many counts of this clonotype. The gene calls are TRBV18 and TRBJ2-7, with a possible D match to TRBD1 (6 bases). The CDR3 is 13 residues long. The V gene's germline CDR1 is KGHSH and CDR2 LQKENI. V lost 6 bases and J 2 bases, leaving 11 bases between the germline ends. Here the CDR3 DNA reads TGTGCCAGCTCTCCGACAGGACCCTACGAGCAGTACTTC. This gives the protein CASSPTGPYEQYF.